The sequence of this T cell receptor (beta chain) was determined in a study of control samples from healthy donors and cancer patients. The germline V gene has CDR1 SNHLY and CDR2 FYNNEI. This CDR3 spans 15 amino acids. The V gene end was trimmed by 0 bases and the J gene end by 4 bases; junction bases not matched to a gene: 4. Libraries were prepared by immunoSEQ multiplex PCR; TCRdb keeps only in-frame clonotypes and omits some of them. This repertoire shows 100,000 to 150,000 clones, 85% to 95% found once; its top ten account for under 0.7%. The TCR comes from an older man with head and neck cancer. The specimen sequenced was PBMCs. This chain links TRBV2 with TRBJ2-5; TRBD2 aligns across 8 bases. DNA of the CDR3: TGTGCCAGCAGTGAAGCCCCCCTAGCGGGAGAGACCCAGTACTTC. This gives the protein CASSEAPLAGETQYF.